Listed here are 20 T cell receptor beta chains from one sample, sequenced in a study of CD8+ T cells in alopecia areata. After isolation, RNA underwent reverse transcription to generate cDNA as the sequencing template. Some clones are missing from TCRdb's copy, which holds only in-frame ones; the method was immunoSEQ multiplex PCR. The data contain more than 85,000 clones, around 44% of them singletons. The sequencing sample was made of CD4+ T cells sorted from blood. The receptors were sampled from a human donor with alopecia areata.

The chain is built from TRBV30 and TRBJ2-6; D not resolved. The CDR3 loop spans 15 amino acids. Trimming took 3 bases from V and 0 from J, leaving 9 bases between them. Germline V gene lookup returns CDR1 GTSNPN and CDR2 SVGIG (reference sequence). The CDR3 nucleotides read TGTGCCTGGAGCCACGGAGTCTCTGGGGCCAACGTCCTGACTTTC. Encoded protein: CAWSHGVSGANVLTF.

The chain has TRBV29-1 and TRBJ1-5, with TRBD1 matching over 9 bases. This CDR3 is 13 amino acids long. Trimming at V came to 6 bases and at J to 3 bases, leaving 3 bases not matched to a gene. CDR1 and CDR2 (germline): SQVTM, ANQGSEA. The chain's CDR3 is CSVGQGVNQPQHF. In DNA, the CDR3 is TGCAGCGTGGGACAGGGCGTCAATCAGCCCCAGCATTTT.

This clone was observed a few times. The chain uses TRBV30 and TRBJ1-1; TRBD1 aligns across 8 bases. The CDR3 contains 13 residues. The germline V gene has CDR1 GTSNPN and CDR2 SVGIG (reference sequence). V gave up 8 bases and J gave up 4 bases; unmatched junction bases: 9. CDR3 in amino acids: CALERTGRTEAFF. The CDR3 DNA reads TGTGCCCTGGAGAGGACAGGGCGCACTGAAGCTTTCTTT.

V and J are TRBV5-4 and TRBJ2-1, with D uncertain. Between the trimmed V and J ends, which lost 1 base and 6 bases, there was a span of 11 bases. The CDR3 covers 14 residues. Germline V gene lookup returns CDR1 SGHNT and CDR2 YYREEE (reference sequence). The CDR3 spells CASSLSSVGNEQFF. The CDR3, as DNA: TGTGCCAGCAGCTTGTCGTCTGTCGGCAATGAGCAGTTCTTC.

V is TRBV7-9 and J is TRBJ2-5, with D possibly matching TRBD2 (6 bases). Germline V gene lookup returns CDR1 SEHNR and CDR2 FQNEAQ (reference sequence). V lost 5 bases and J lost 5, with 18 bases in between. This CDR3 comprises 15 residues. Here the CDR3 DNA reads TGTGCCAGCAGCCTAACCGGGACTCCCGGCGAGACCCAGTACTTC. Translation gives CASSLTGTPGETQYF.

This clone was detected only a few times. The CDR3 region is CSGQITTDTQYF. The CDR3 DNA is TGCAGCGGCCAGATAACCACAGATACGCAGTATTTT. This sequence joins TRBV29-1 and TRBJ2-3; D remains ambiguous. Trimming stripped 7 bases from V and 2 bases from J, with 10 bases between. The germline CDR1 and CDR2 sequences are SQVTM and ANQGSEA. The CDR3 covers 12 residues.

This chain joins TRBV4-2 and TRBJ1-6, with D maybe TRBD1 (6 bases). Germline assignment: CDR1 LGHNA and CDR2 YNFKEQ. Trimming pared 4 bases from V and 8 bases from J, leaving 12 bases between. The CDR3 covers 14 residues. The CDR3 nucleotides read TGTGCCAGCAGCCCCCGTTACAGGGATTCACCCCTCCACTTT. Protein sequence: CASSPRYRDSPLHF.

V is TRBV18 and J is TRBJ2-1; a possible D gene is TRBD2 (6 bases). CDR1 and CDR2 (germline): KGHSH, LQKENI. V shed 2 bases and J shed 5 bases, with 13 bases lying between them. This CDR3 is built from 15 residues. The CDR3 loop reads CASSPEAGMNNEQFF. In DNA form, the CDR3 reads TGTGCCAGCTCACCAGAGGCGGGGATGAACAATGAGCAGTTCTTC.

This clone was seen only a few times. This chain links TRBV5-4 with TRBJ2-1; TRBD2 matches 9 bases. CDR1 and CDR2 from the germline V gene are SGHNT and YYREEE (reference sequence). The CDR3 runs to 16 residues. V lost 6 bases to trimming and J lost 1 base; unmatched junction nucleotides: 8. In DNA form, the CDR3 reads TGTGCCAGCACCGACGCGGGGGGGCGGTCCTACAATGAGCAGTTCTTC. Amino acid sequence: CASTDAGGRSYNEQFF.

CDR3 nucleotides: TGTGCCAGCAGTGAATTCCTAAGCTCCGGGACAGACTATGGCTACACCTTC. Protein sequence: CASSEFLSSGTDYGYTF. This chain joins TRBV25-1 and TRBJ1-2; 7 bases map to TRBD1. CDR3 length: 17 amino acids. The V and J ends lost 1 base and 3 bases, in that order; junction bases with no gene match: 11. Germline CDR1 reads MGHDK; CDR2 reads SYGVNS.

This clone was counted a few times. The V gene is TRBV11-2, the J gene TRBJ2-1; TRBD1 matches at 9 bases. The CDR3 totals 13 residues. The germline V gene has CDR1 SGHAT and CDR2 FQNNGV. Trimming at V came to 5 bases and at J to 7 bases, leaving 3 bases not matched to a gene. Here the CDR3 reads CASSPGTGNEQFF. The CDR3, as DNA: TGTGCCAGCAGCCCAGGGACAGGGAATGAGCAGTTCTTC.

The V and J genes are TRBV27 and TRBJ2-7; no clear D gene. Germline CDR1 MNHEY, CDR2 SMNVEV (reference sequence). V lost 3 bases to trimming and J lost 1 base, with 10 bases between them. This CDR3 is 14 amino acids long. In DNA form, the CDR3 reads TGTGCCAGCAGTTTGGGCGGACGGTCCTACGAGCAGTACTTC. Its translation is CASSLGGRSYEQYF.

This clone showed up just a few times. This rearrangement joins TRBV20-1 to TRBJ2-3; D gene unclear. The V gene lost 4 bases and the J gene lost 12 bases, with 11 bases spanning the gap. The CDR3 runs 10 residues. Germline assignment: CDR1 DFQATT and CDR2 SNEGSKA (reference sequence). The CDR3 nucleotides read TGCAGTGCTACTTACTACTATCAGTATTTT. This sequence encodes CSATYYYQYF.

This chain uses TRBV2 with TRBJ1-1; D is ambiguous. The CDR3 loop spans 11 amino acids. V was trimmed by 2 bases and J by 7 bases, leaving 5 bases between them. Germline CDR1 SNHLY, CDR2 FYNNEI. CDR3 in amino acids: CASSERSEAFF. CDR3 bases: TGTGCCAGCAGTGAACGGAGTGAAGCTTTCTTT.

This clone has more than one count but fewer than ten. The chain has TRBV29-1 and TRBJ2-6; no reliable D call. Germline V gives CDR1 SQVTM, CDR2 ANQGSEA. This CDR3 comprises 13 residues. V lost 5 bases to trimming and J lost 0 bases, with 5 bases between them. The CDR3 DNA reads TGCAGCGTTCGTTCCTCTGGGGCCAACGTCCTGACTTTC. Translated: CSVRSSGANVLTF.

This rearrangement joins TRBV7-3 to TRBJ2-1, with no clear D. Trimming removed 5 bases at V and 6 bases at J, with 8 bases between. Germline assignment: CDR1 SGHTA and CDR2 FQGTGA. This CDR3 comprises 12 residues. The CDR3 DNA is TGTGCCAGCAGCAGTACGGGCAATGAGCAGTTCTTC. It translates to CASSSTGNEQFF. The entire variable domain, with the rest obtained from reference TRBV7-3 and TRBJ2-1, is as follows: GAGVSQTPSNKVTEKGKYVELRCDPISGHTALYWYRQSLGQGPEFLIYFQGTGAADDSGLPNDRFFAVRPEGSVSTLKIQRTERGDSAVYLCASSSTGNEQFFGPGTRLTVL.

As for this clone: This sample includes further DNA sequences coding for the same CDR3. The chain carries TRBV20-1 and TRBJ2-5, with a weak D call TRBD1 (5 bases). Germline loops: CDR1 DFQATT, CDR2 SNEGSKA (reference sequence). V was clipped by 1 base and J by 5 bases, with 5 bases between them. The CDR3 length is 11 residues. The CDR3 sequence is CSARGGETQYF. The DNA for the CDR3 is TGCAGTGCTAGAGGGGGCGAGACCCAGTACTTC.

V gene TRBV7-2 combines with J gene TRBJ2-2, with 12 bases that match TRBD1. V was pared by 3 bases and J by 5 bases, with 7 bases of the junction left unmatched. The V gene's germline CDR1 is SGHTA and CDR2 FQGNSA. This CDR3 spans 17 amino acids. This CDR3 is CASSFTWGQGATGELFF. In DNA, the CDR3 is TGTGCCAGCAGCTTCACCTGGGGACAGGGGGCAACCGGGGAGCTGTTTTTT.

The CDR3: CASSQEPGPYTDTQYF. CDR3 nucleotides: TGCGCCAGCAGCCAAGAACCGGGACCTTACACAGATACGCAGTATTTT. The gene calls are TRBV4-3 and TRBJ2-3, with D perhaps assigned TRBD1 or TRBD2 (5 bases each). The V end was cut by 0 bases, the J end by 2 bases, with 12 bases between. The CDR3 runs to 16 residues. The germline V gene has CDR1 LGHNA and CDR2 YSLEER.

This chain uses TRBV25-1 with TRBJ2-7; D remains ambiguous. This CDR3 is built from 13 residues. Trimming took 3 bases from V and 6 from J, leaving 12 bases between them. Germline CDR1 is MGHDK and CDR2 is SYGVNS. CDR3 residues: CASSESPLGEQYF. CDR3 sequence (DNA): TGTGCCAGCAGTGAGTCCCCTTTGGGCGAGCAGTACTTC.